This T cell receptor (beta chain) is from a study of cytomegalovirus exposure and HLA in healthy donors. Study-level results: A later analysis associated 15,000 or so TCR beta sequences with HLA alleles at a 0.05 false discovery rate. In a later analysis, parvovirus B19, influenza, CMV and Epstein-Barr virus appeared linked to several top co-occurrence clusters.

Note on this clone: Its antigen is as yet unknown.

This PCR relied on a set of 60 Vbeta primers and 13 Jbeta primers. Only in-frame clones appear in the TCRdb table, and some are missing; sequencing was by immunoSEQ multiplex PCR. Here the sample spans under 150,000 clones, around 82% being singletons. The sequence derives from a male donor in good health and CMV-seropositive. The sample was PBMCs.

This CDR3 reads CASSLSGTSGSYEQYF. CDR3 in DNA: TGTGCCAGCTCACTTTCCGGGACTAGCGGTTCCTACGAGCAGTACTTC. J is TRBJ2-5 and V is TRBV18, with 11 bases identical to TRBD2. Near its end, the DNA agrees better with TRBJ2-7, so the J call may be wrong. There are 16 residues in the CDR3. Germline V gene sequence: CDR1 KGHSH, CDR2 LQKENI.